The rows below give T cell receptor beta chains drawn from one sample of a study of beta chain features in type 1 diabetes. The assay was immunoSEQ multiplex PCR, and TCRdb's table has in-frame clones only and misses some. Of some 640,000 clones in the sample, over 13% were seen once. Sequencing input: naive CD4+ T cells from blood. These receptors came from a man aged 18 to 35 with type 1 diabetes. The conserved cysteine and the conserved F or W are not part of the CDR3 here. The D gene is left open where the match is weak.

d_gene,len,v_gene,j_gene,CDR3aa
-,14,TRBV30,TRBJ2-1,AWSGGPESSYNEQF
-,11,TRBV2,TRBJ1-1,ASMVSGNTEAF
-,12,TRBV7-8,TRBJ1-1,ASSLPGMSTEAF
-,12,TRBV7-6,TRBJ1-5,ASSPGLHNQPQH
-,14,TRBV5-1,TRBJ2-7,ASSLGPDWSHYEQY
-,10,TRBV30,TRBJ2-7,AWSDPGYEQY
TRBD2,8,TRBV20-1,TRBJ2-7,SARSGREY
-,12,TRBV5-1,TRBJ2-1,ASSLATVNNEQF
-,13,TRBV11-2,TRBJ2-3,ASSLRTGRADTQY
-,12,TRBV7-2,TRBJ1-2,ASSLTTANYGYT
-,13,TRBV6-5,TRBJ1-5,ASSTSVGSNQPQH
-,14,TRBV21-1,TRBJ2-4,ASSPCEGKAKNIQY
-,12,TRBV6-5,TRBJ2-3,ASSPPTSTDTQY
-,11,TRBV7-9,TRBJ1-5,ASSREAGQPQH
TRBD1,15,TRBV4-3,TRBJ2-2,ASSRYRDSEDTGELF
-,13,TRBV6-5,TRBJ1-2,ASSAQAEPIYGYT
-,11,TRBV11-2,TRBJ2-7,ASSLTERVEQY